This T cell receptor (beta chain) was obtained from a study of post-analysis software for immune sequencing data. Overall study context: Secondary progressive, relapsing-remitting and progressive-relapsing multiple sclerosis were among the included disease courses.

In the case of this clonotype: The antigen remains unidentified.

Study-wide results and limits: Multiple sclerosis patients had significantly lower normalized Chao1 diversity than controls. There were roughly five TRBV segments more frequent in patients than controls, and TRBV5-6, TRBV5-1 and TRBV20-1 were among them.

Presence of unique molecular identifiers characterized the TCR beta cDNA libraries. TCRdb passed the PCR reads through MiXCR, listing each CDR3 protein once. The sample holds more than 500,000 distinct CDR3 sequences, 34% seen once. The V gene's germline CDR1 is LGHDT and CDR2 YNNKEL (reference sequence). The CDR3 is 18 amino acids. V was pared by 1 base and J by 3 bases, with 11 bases of the junction left unmatched. The sequence came from a girl under 18 with multiple sclerosis. The chain joins TRBV3-1 to TRBJ1-4, with 7 bases fitting TRBD1. Source material: blood. The CDR3 sequence: CASSQGGHPGQSNEKLFF. The CDR3 DNA reads as TGTGCCAGCAGCCAAGGAGGTCACCCGGGACAGTCTAATGAAAAACTGTTTTTT.